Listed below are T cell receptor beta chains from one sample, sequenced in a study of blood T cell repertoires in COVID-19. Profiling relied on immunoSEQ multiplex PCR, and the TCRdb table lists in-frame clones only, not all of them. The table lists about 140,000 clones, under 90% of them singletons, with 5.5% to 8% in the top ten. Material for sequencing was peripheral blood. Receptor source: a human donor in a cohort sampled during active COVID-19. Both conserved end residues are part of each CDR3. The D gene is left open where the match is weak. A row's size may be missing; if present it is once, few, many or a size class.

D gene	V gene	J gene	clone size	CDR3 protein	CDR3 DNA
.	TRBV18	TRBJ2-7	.	CASASAQGTEQYF	TGTGCCAGCGCGTCGGCACAGGGTACCGAGCAGTACTTC
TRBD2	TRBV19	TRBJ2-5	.	CASSNSGGKETQYF	TGTGCCAGTAGTAATAGCGGGGGTAAAGAGACCCAGTACTTC
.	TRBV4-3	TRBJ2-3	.	CASSQEGIRGTDTQYF	TGCGCCAGCAGCCAAGAAGGTATCCGGGGCACAGATACGCAGTATTTT
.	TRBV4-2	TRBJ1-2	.	CASSQDGGVYGYTF	TGTGCCAGCAGCCAAGATGGGGGCGTCTATGGCTACACCTTC
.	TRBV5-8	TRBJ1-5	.	CASSSRGISNQPQHF	TGTGCCAGCAGCTCACGAGGGATTAGCAATCAGCCCCAGCATTTT
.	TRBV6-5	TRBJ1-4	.	CASSPGRNEKLFF	TGTGCCAGCAGCCCAGGTCGGAATGAAAAACTGTTTTTT
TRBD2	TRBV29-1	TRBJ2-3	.	CSVDAASGGKDTQYF	TGCAGCGTTGATGCCGCTAGCGGGGGGAAGGATACGCAGTATTTT
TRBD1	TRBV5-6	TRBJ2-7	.	CASSLGDRAHEQYF	TGTGCCAGCAGCTTGGGAGACAGGGCTCACGAGCAGTACTTC
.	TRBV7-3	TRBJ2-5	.	CASSLQGRETQYF	TGTGCCAGCAGCCTACAGGGTAGGGAGACCCAGTACTTC
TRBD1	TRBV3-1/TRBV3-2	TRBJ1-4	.	CASSQRQGNEKLFF	TGTGCCAGCAGCCAGCGACAGGGAAATGAAAAACTGTTTTTT
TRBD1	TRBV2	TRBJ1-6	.	CASSGQGYSPLHF	TGTGCCAGCAGTGGACAGGGATATTCACCCCTCCACTTT
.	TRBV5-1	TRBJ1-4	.	CASSQRAGGHREKFF	TGCGCCAGCAGCCAACGCGCCGGGGGGCACCGGGAGAAGTTTTTT
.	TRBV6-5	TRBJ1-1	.	CASSSDLDTEAFF	TGTGCCAGCAGTTCGGACTTAGACACTGAAGCTTTCTTT
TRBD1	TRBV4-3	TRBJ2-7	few	CASSQDVDRAYEQYF	TGCGCCAGCAGCCAAGATGTCGACAGGGCCTACGAGCAGTACTTC
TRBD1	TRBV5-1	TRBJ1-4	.	CASHRSGGQEKLFF	TGCGCCAGCCACCGCTCAGGGGGCCAAGAAAAACTGTTTTTT
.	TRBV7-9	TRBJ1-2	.	CASSLRNRQTNYGYTF	TGTGCCAGCAGCTTACGGAACAGACAAACTAACTATGGCTACACCTTC
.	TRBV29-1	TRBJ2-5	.	CSVTWGENQETQYF	TGCAGCGTCACTTGGGGGGAAAACCAAGAGACCCAGTACTTC
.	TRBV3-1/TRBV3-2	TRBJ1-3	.	CASSSRDKLSGNTIYF	TGTGCCAGCAGCTCTCGGGACAAACTCTCTGGAAACACCATATATTTT
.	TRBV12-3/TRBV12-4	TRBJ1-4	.	CASSPAGFEKLFF	TGTGCCAGCAGTCCCGCGGGATTTGAAAAACTGTTTTTT
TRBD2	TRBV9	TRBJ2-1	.	CASSVGPAGGNNEQFF	TGTGCCAGCAGCGTAGGGCCAGCGGGGGGTAACAATGAGCAGTTCTTC
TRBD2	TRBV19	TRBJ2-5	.	CASRLAGEETQYF	TGTGCCAGTAGACTAGCGGGCGAAGAGACCCAGTACTTC
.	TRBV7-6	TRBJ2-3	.	CASSLGSGPTDTQYF	TGTGCCAGCAGCTTAGGTAGCGGACCCACAGATACGCAGTATTTT
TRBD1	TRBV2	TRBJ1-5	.	CASSDGGGEGNQPQHF	TGTGCCAGCAGTGACGGAGGGGGCGAGGGCAATCAGCCCCAGCATTTT
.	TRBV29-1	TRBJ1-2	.	CSVESWGVGGYTF	TGCAGCGTTGAATCGTGGGGGGTAGGTGGCTACACCTTC
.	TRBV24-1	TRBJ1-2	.	CATSDARGGHGYGYTF	TGTGCCACCAGTGATGCTCGGGGGGGGCACGGCTATGGCTACACCTTC
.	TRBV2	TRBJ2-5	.	CASSGPKETQYF	TGTGCCAGCAGTGGGCCGAAAGAGACCCAGTACTTC
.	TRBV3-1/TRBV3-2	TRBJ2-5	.	CASSHILWSDSKETQYF	TGTGCCAGCAGCCATATTCTCTGGTCGGACAGTAAAGAGACCCAGTACTTC
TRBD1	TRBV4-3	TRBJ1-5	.	CASSQNPGTGQPQHF	TGCGCCAGCAGTCAAAACCCGGGGACAGGGCAGCCCCAGCATTTT
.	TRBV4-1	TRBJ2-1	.	CASSQSLASRNNEQFF	TGCGCCAGCAGCCAAAGCTTGGCGTCGCGGAACAATGAGCAGTTCTTC
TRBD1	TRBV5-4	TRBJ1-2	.	CASSTSQGNYGYTF	TGTGCCAGCAGCACCTCACAGGGGAACTATGGCTACACCTTC
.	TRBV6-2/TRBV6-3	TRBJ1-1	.	CASSDGTFTEAFF	TGTGCCAGCAGTGACGGGACATTCACTGAAGCTTTCTTT
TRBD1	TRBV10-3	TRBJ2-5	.	CAISGQGAETQYF	TGTGCCATCAGCGGACAGGGGGCAGAGACCCAGTACTTC
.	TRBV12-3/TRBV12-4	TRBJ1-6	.	CASHNRESSPLHF	TGTGCCAGCCACAACAGGGAAAGCTCACCCCTCCACTTT
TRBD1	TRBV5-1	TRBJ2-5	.	CASSLAPGTGQTQYF	TGCGCCAGCAGCTTGGCTCCCGGGACAGGTCAGACCCAGTACTTC
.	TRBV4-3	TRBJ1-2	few	CASSQDISKYLGYTF	TGCGCCAGCAGCCAAGATATAAGCAAGTACCTTGGCTACACCTTC
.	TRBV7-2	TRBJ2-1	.	CASSLAQGAYNEQFF	TGTGCCAGCAGCTTAGCGCAAGGAGCCTACAATGAGCAGTTCTTC
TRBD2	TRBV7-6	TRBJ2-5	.	CASSPGGGETQYF	TGTGCCAGCAGCCCGGGGGGGGGAGAGACCCAGTACTTC
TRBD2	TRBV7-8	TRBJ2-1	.	CASSLAGLAGGRTYYNEQFF	TGTGCCAGCAGCTTAGCGGGACTAGCGGGGGGGCGAACTTACTACAATGAGCAGTTCTTC
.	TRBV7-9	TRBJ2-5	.	CASSGLGLGGGETQYF	TGTGCCAGCAGCGGATTGGGATTGGGCGGGGGCGAGACCCAGTACTTC
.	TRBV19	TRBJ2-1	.	CASSITVSNEQFF	TGTGCCAGTAGTATCACCGTGTCTAACGAGCAGTTCTTC
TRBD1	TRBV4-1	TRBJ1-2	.	CASSLSGTDPYLNYGYTF	TGCGCCAGCAGCCTTTCCGGGACAGACCCATATCTTAACTATGGCTACACCTTC
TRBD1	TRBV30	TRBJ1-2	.	CAWSVQGYGYTF	TGTGCCTGGAGTGTACAGGGGTATGGCTACACCTTC
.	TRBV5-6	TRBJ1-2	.	CASRPDGKTPNYGYTF	TGTGCCAGCAGACCCGACGGGAAGACACCAAACTATGGCTACACCTTC
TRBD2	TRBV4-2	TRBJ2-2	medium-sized	CASSQTGNSGGRNTGELFF	TGTGCCAGCAGCCAAACGGGAAATAGCGGGGGAAGAAACACCGGGGAGCTGTTTTTT
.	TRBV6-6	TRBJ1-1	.	CASSYHSGNTEAFF	TGTGCCAGCAGTTACCATTCCGGGAACACTGAAGCTTTCTTT
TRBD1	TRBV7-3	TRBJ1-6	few	CASSLGTGNSPLHF	TGTGCCAGCAGCTTAGGGACAGGGAATTCACCCCTCCACTTT
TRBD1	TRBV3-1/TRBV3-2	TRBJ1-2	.	CASRDRGGYTF	TGTGCCAGCAGAGACAGGGGCGGCTACACCTTC
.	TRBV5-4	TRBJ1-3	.	CASSLGGLSGNTIYF	TGTGCCAGCAGCTTGGGGGGCCTCTCTGGAAACACCATATATTTT
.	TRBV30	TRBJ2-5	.	CAWSFPRLAHETQYF	TGTGCCTGGAGTTTTCCGCGGCTAGCCCACGAGACCCAGTACTTC
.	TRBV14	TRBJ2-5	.	CASSPFSNLQETQYF	TGTGCCAGCAGCCCGTTTTCTAACCTCCAAGAGACCCAGTACTTC
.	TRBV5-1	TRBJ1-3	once	CASSLAGEGNTIYF	TGCGCCAGCAGCTTGGCAGGGGAGGGGAACACCATATATTTT
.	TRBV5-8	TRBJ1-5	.	CASSSGRVFNQPQHF	TGTGCCAGCAGTTCTGGCAGGGTTTTCAATCAGCCCCAGCATTTT
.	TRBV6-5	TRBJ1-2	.	CASSIRGTGYTF	TGTGCCAGCAGTATCAGGGGCACAGGCTACACCTTC
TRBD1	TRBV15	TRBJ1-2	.	CATSQDRVGGYTF	TGTGCCACCAGCCAGGACAGGGTCGGTGGCTACACCTTC
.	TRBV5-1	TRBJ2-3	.	CASSLYGGTDTQYF	TGCGCCAGCAGCTTGTACGGGGGCACAGATACGCAGTATTTT
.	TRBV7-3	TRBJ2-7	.	CASSSAGLQYF	TGTGCCAGCAGCTCCGCCGGACTGCAGTACTTC
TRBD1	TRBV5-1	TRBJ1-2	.	CASSLVGSGQLNYGYTF	TGCGCCAGCAGCTTGGTGGGTTCGGGACAGCTAAACTATGGCTACACCTTC
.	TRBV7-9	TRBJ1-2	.	CASSLARGGVGGYTF	TGTGCCAGCAGCTTAGCCAGAGGAGGGGTAGGGGGCTACACCTTC
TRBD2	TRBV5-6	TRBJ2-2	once	CASNLAGDTGELFF	TGTGCCAGCAATCTAGCGGGGGACACCGGGGAGCTGTTTTTT